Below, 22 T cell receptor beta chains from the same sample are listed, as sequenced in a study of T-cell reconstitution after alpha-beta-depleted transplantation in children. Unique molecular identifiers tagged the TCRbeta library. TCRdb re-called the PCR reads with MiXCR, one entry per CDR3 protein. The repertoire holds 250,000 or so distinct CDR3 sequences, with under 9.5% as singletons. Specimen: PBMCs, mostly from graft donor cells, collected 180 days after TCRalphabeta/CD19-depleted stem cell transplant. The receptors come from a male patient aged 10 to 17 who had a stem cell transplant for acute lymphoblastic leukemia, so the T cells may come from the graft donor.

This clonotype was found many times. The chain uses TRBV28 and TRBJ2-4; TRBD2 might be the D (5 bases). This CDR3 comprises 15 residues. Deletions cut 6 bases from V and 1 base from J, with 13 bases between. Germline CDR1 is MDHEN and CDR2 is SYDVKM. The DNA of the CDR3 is TGTGCCAGCAGCCCTCGGGCGGGTGCCAAAAACATTCAGTACTTC. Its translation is CASSPRAGAKNIQYF. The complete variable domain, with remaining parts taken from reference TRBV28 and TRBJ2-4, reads DVKVTQSSRYLVKRTGEKVFLECVQDMDHENMFWYRQDPGLGLRLIYFSYDVKMKEKGDIPEGYSVSREKKERFSLILESASTNQTSMYLCASSPRAGAKNIQYFGAGTRLSVL.

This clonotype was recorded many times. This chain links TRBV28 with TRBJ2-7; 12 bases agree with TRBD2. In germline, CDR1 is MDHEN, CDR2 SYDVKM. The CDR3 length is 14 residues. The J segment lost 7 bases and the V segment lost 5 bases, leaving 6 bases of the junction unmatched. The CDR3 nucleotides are TGTGCCAGCAGTCTAGCGGGAGGGGGGTCGGAGCAGTACTTC. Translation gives CASSLAGGGSEQYF.

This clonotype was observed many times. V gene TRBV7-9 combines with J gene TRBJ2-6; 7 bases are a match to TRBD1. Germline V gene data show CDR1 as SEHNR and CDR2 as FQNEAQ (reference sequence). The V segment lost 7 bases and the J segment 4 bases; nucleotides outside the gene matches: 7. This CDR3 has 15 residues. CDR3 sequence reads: CASNFRGWGANVLTF. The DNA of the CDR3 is TGTGCCAGCAACTTCAGGGGGTGGGGGGCCAACGTCCTGACTTTC.

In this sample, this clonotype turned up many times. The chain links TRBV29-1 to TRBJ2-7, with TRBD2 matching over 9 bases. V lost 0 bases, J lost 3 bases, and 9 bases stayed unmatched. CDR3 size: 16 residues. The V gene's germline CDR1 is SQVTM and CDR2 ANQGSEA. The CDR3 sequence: CSVEDPGSGSFYEQYF. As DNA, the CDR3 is TGCAGCGTTGAAGATCCAGGTAGCGGGAGTTTCTACGAGCAGTACTTC.

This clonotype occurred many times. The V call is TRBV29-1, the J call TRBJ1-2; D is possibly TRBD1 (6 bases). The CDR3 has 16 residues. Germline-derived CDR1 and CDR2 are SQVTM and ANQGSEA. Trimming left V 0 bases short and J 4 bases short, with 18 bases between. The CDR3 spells CSVEDPQGLISYGYTF. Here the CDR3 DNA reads TGCAGCGTTGAAGATCCACAGGGTCTAATCTCCTATGGCTACACCTTC.

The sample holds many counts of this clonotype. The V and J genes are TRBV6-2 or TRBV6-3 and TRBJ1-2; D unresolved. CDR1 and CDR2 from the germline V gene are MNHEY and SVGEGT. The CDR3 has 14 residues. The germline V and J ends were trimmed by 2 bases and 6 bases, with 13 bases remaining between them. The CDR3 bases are TGTGCCAGCAGTTACAGCGCAGGCGGTGATGGCTACACCTTC. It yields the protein CASSYSAGGDGYTF.

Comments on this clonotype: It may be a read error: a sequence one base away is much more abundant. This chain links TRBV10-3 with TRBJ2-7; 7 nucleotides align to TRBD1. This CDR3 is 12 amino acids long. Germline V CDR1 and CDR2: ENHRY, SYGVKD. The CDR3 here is CAISESRQGYHF. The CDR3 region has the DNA TGTGCCATCAGTGAGTCTAGACAGGGATATCACTTC.

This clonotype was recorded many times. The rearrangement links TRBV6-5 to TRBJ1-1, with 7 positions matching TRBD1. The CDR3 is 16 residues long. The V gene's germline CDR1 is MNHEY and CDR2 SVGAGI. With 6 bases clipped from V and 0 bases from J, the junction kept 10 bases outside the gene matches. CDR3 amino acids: CASRLDHGTVNTEAFF. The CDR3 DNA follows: TGTGCCAGCAGACTCGACCACGGGACAGTGAACACTGAAGCTTTCTTT.

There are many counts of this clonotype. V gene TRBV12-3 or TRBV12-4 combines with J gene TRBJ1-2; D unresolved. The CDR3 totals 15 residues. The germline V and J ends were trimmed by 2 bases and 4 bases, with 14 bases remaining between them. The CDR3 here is CASSLLGRALYGYTF. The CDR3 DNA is TGTGCCAGCAGTTTATTGGGCCGAGCCCTCTATGGCTACACCTTC.

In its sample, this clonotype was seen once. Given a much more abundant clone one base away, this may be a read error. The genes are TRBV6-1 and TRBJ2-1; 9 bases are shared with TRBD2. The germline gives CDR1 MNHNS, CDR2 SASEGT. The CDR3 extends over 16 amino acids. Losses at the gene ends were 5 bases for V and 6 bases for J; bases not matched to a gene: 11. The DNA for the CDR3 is TGTGCCAGCAGTCCGACTACTAGCGGGCACCGCAATGAGCAGTTCTTC. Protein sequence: CASSPTTSGHRNEQFF.

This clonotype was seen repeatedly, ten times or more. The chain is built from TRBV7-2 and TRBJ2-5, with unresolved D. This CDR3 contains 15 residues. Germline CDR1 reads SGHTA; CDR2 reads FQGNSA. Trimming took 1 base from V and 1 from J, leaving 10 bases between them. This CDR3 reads CASSLVSRVQETQYF. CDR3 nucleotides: TGTGCCAGCAGCTTAGTATCAAGGGTCCAAGAGACCCAGTACTTC.

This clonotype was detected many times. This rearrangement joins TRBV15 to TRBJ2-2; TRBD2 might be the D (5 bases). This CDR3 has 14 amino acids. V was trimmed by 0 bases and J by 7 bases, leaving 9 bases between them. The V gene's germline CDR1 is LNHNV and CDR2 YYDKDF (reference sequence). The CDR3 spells CATSRDQGGGELFF. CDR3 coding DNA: TGTGCCACCAGCAGAGATCAAGGAGGCGGGGAGCTGTTTTTT.

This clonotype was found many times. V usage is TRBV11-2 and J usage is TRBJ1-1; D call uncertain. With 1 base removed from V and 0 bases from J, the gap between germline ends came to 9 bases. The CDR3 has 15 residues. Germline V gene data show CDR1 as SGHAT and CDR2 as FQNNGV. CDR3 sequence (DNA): TGTGCCAGCAGCTTAGTACCAGACATGAACACTGAAGCTTTCTTT. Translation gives CASSLVPDMNTEAFF.

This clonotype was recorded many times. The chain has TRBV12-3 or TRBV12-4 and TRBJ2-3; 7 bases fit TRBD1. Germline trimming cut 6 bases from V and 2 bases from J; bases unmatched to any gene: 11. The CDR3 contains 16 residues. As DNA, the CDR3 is TGTGCCAGCAGAGGGCTTCAGAGGGGGCACACAGATACGCAGTATTTT. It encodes CASRGLQRGHTDTQYF.

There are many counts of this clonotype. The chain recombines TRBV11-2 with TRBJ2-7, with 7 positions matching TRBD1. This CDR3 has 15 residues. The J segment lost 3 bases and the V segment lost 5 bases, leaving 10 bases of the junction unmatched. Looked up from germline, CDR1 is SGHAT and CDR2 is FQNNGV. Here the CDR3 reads CASSPSGTVLYEQYF. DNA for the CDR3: TGTGCCAGCAGCCCTTCTGGGACAGTTCTCTACGAGCAGTACTTC.

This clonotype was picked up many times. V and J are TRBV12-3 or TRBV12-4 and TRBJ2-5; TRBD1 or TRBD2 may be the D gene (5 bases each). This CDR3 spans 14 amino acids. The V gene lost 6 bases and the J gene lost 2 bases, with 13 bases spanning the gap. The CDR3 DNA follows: TGTGCCAGCAGCACCGGGACGGCACAAGAGACCCAGTACTTC. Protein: CASSTGTAQETQYF.

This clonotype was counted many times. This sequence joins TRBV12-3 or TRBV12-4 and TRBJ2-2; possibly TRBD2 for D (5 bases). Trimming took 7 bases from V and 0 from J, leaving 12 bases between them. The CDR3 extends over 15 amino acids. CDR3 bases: TGTGCCAGCATATTGCGGGCCCCGAACACCGGGGAGCTGTTTTTT. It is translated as CASILRAPNTGELFF.

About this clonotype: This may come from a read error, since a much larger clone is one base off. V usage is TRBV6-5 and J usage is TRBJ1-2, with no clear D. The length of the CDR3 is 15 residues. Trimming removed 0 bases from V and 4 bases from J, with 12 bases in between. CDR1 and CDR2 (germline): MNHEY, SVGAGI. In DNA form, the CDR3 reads TGTGCCAGCAGTTACTCCCGGGAGGCCCTCTATGGCTACACCTTC. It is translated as CASSYSREALYGYTF.

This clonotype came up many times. The DNA for the CDR3 is TGTGCCAGCAGCGGTCGGGCTAAGTGGTCCTACGAGCAGTACTTC. This sequence encodes CASSGRAKWSYEQYF. The chain links TRBV5-6 to TRBJ2-7; D call uncertain. Germline CDR1 is SGHDT and CDR2 is YYEEEE. The CDR3 spans 15 residues. Trimming removed 4 bases from V and 1 base from J, with 15 bases in between.

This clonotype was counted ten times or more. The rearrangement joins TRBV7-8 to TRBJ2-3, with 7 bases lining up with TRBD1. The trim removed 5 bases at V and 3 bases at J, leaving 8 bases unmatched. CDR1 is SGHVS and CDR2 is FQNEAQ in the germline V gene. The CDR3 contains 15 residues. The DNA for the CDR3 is TGTGCCAGCAGCCCCCTGAGGGGGCGTACAGATACGCAGTATTTT. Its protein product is CASSPLRGRTDTQYF. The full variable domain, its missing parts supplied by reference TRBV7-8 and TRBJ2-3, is GAGVSQSPRYKVAKRGQDVALRCDPISGHVSLFWYQQALGQGPEFLTYFQNEAQLDKSGLPSDRFFAERPEGSVSTLKIQRTQQEDSAVYLCASSPLRGRTDTQYFGPGTRLTVL.

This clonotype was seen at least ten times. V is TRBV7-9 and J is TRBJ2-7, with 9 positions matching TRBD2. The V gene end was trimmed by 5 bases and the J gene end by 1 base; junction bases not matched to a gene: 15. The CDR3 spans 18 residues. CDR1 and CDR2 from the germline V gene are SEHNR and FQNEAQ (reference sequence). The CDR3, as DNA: TGTGCCAGCAGCCCATCCCCGGGCCTTCTAGCGGGGTCCTACGAGCAGTACTTC. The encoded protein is CASSPSPGLLAGSYEQYF.

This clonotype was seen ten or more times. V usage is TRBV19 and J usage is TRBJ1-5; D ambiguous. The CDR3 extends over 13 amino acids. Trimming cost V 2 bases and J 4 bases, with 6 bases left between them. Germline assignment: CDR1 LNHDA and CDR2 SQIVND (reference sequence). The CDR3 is CASSIRRNQPQHF. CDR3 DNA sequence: TGTGCCAGTAGTATACGAAGAAATCAGCCCCAGCATTTT.